Given below is one T cell receptor (beta chain) in context. This clone was counted a single time. It lacks a known antigen. Base quality data are lacking; no much larger clone is found one base away. This entry belongs to a study of sequential checkpoint blockade in melanoma (dated by TCRdb to between 2018 and 2021). For the study in its entirety: In a 1:1 randomization, patients received either first-line nivolumab then ipilimumab (arm A) or ipilimumab then nivolumab (arm B). Maintenance nivolumab was given following each of the two trial sequences.

Here is what the overall study found, with its caveats: Validation of the response-prediction model combining TCR metrics and mutation burden is needed in larger, independent patient cohorts.

Read against the paper, the sample's treatment or condition label means: randomized to nivolumab then ipilimumab (arm A) or the reverse (arm B). None of the trial patients had been given prior DNA-damaging chemotherapy. A FACS Aria II flow cytometer was used to sort live CD3+CD8+ cells that were negative for CD19 and CD56 from thawed PBMCs. Samples were obtained from patients with melanoma enrolled in CheckMate 064, a randomized, open-label phase II trial of sequential checkpoint blockade. Leukapheresis was used to collect peripheral blood mononuclear cells, which were then purified with Ficoll-Paque and frozen in human serum with roughly 10% DMSO. Immediately after sorting, the purity of sorted blood CD3+CD8+ cells was verified to be >95%, after which DNA was extracted. The immunoSEQ Assay was used to immunosequence TCRbeta CDR3 regions from genomic DNA. Before high-throughput sequencing, genomic DNA was amplified using bias-controlled multiplex PCR. The paper's data handling went like this. To quantify the absolute abundance of each unique TCRbeta CDR3 region, the sequences were collapsed and filtered. Clonality was defined as 1 minus Pielou's evenness and was calculated using productive rearrangements only. A previously published method was used to identify clones with significantly greater frequencies in on-treatment samples than in baseline samples. In its TCRdb copy, this immuneACCESS table keeps in-frame sequences only and misses some clones. Where compared with another copy, unresolved V genes explain less than half of these, and the others have no known cause. V and J calls and clone size follow that table, whereas D and trimming were derived from the DNA. Within this sample are roughly 11,000 clones, with roughly 81% of them counted one time only. About a tenth of the sample belongs to the ten largest clones.

The CDR3 runs 13 amino acids, cysteine and phenylalanine included. The entry retains the CDR3 DNA only, 39 bases that are in frame from base 1. The germline V gene (reference sequence) provides CDR1 MNHEY and CDR2 SMNVEV. Trimming removed 1 base from V and 6 bases from J, leaving 9 bases between the germline ends. Material: CD8+ T cells sorted from blood (inferred from file names), obtained from a patient given nivolumab and ipilimumab in sequence. Rearrangement joined TRBV27 to TRBJ1-1; 5 matching bases give a weak D call of TRBD1. This clonotype was obtained from a human donor with melanoma. The nucleotide sequence reads TGTGCCAGCAGTTTATTAGGGGCCCCTGAAGCTTTCTTT. Its translation reads: CASSLLGAPEAFF.